This T cell receptor beta chain emerged from a study of blood T cell repertoires in COVID-19. Study-wide context: COVID-19 samples from acute and convalescent phases originated in the United States, Italy and Spain.

The CDR3 loop spans 13 amino acids. The V gene end was trimmed by 1 base and the J gene end by 6 bases; junction bases not matched to a gene: 2. The germline CDR1 and CDR2 sequences are SGHDT and YYEEEE. Enrolled during active infection, Seattle patients were then followed longitudinally. As originally analysed: Nucleated cell number was recorded as an estimate derived from reference gene primer amplification. Sequencing was performed with immunoSEQ multiplex PCR; in TCRdb, only in-frame clones are kept and a portion is missing. The V and J calls and clone size were taken over from that table, and D and trimming were inferred from the DNA. The table lists roughly 120,000 clones, roughly nine tenths of them singletons.

This chain links TRBV5-6 with TRBJ1-1; TRBD1 aligns across 8 bases. The sequencing sample was made of peripheral blood. The receptor was derived from a man aged 55 to 69 with COVID-19, enrolled during active disease. The CDR3 nucleotides read TGTGCCAGCAGCTTGCCAGGGGGCCCTGAAGCTTTCTTT. Amino acid sequence: CASSLPGGPEAFF.